This T cell receptor (beta chain) appears in the sequencing data of a study of cytomegalovirus exposure and HLA in healthy donors. The PCR made use of 60 Vbeta and 13 Jbeta primers. Sequencing was performed with immunoSEQ multiplex PCR; in TCRdb, only in-frame clones are kept and a portion is missing. The table shows 250,000 to 350,000 clones, with 86% occurring only once. CDR1 is MNHEY, CDR2 SMNVEV, per germline (reference sequence). The CDR3 length is 15 residues. V was trimmed by 2 bases and J by 2 bases, leaving 10 bases between them. Sequenced input: PBMCs. The source of this sequence is a man aged 40-49 years in good health and CMV-seropositive. The chain carries TRBV27 and TRBJ1-5; TRBD1 might be the D (5 bases). CDR3 region: CASSLGGLGNQPQHF. CDR3 bases: TGTGCCAGCAGTTTAGGGGGGTTGGGCAATCAGCCCCAGCATTTT.